Listed below are T cell receptor beta chains from one sample, sequenced in a study of cytomegalovirus exposure and HLA in healthy donors. The protocol was immunoSEQ multiplex PCR, while the TCRdb copy is restricted to in-frame clones and leaves out a portion. This sample's table has roughly 30,000 clones. Sequencing input: PBMCs. These receptors came from a female donor in good health and CMV-seronegative. CDR3s include the opening cysteine and the closing phenylalanine or tryptophan. The order of the fields is clone size, V gene, D gene, J gene, CDR3 protein, CDR3 DNA. A D gene is named only where the DNA matches it firmly. Size tells how often a clone was seen (once, few, many) or the class of an expanded clone, and some rows leave it out.

>-|TRBV15|-|TRBJ1-5
CATSDRQSNQPQHF
TGTGCCACCAGCGACAGACAGTCGAATCAGCCCCAGCATTTT
>-|TRBV6-4|TRBD2|TRBJ2-2
CASSGLAGLTGELFF
TGTGCCAGCAGCGGACTAGCGGGGCTTACCGGGGAGCTGTTTTTT
>-|TRBV27|TRBD1|TRBJ1-5
CASKPRDRGSQPQHF
TGTGCCAGCAAACCCCGGGACAGGGGCTCTCAGCCCCAGCATTTT
>-|TRBV5-8|TRBD1|TRBJ1-2
CASSLGQGVVRGYTF
TGTGCCAGCAGCTTGGGACAGGGGGTCGTTCGTGGCTACACCTTC
>-|TRBV9|-|TRBJ2-1
CASSVEPYEQFF
TGTGCCAGCAGCGTAGAGCCCTATGAGCAGTTCTTC
>-|TRBV27|-|TRBJ2-7
CASSLLASSSYEQYF
TGTGCCAGCAGTTTATTAGCCAGTAGCTCCTACGAGCAGTACTTC
>-|TRBV29-1|TRBD2|TRBJ2-1
CSVEVGRGADNEQFF
TGCAGCGTTGAAGTAGGGCGGGGGGCAGACAATGAGCAGTTCTTC
>-|TRBV30|-|TRBJ2-7
CAWSVWVGGRFYEQYF
TGTGCCTGGAGTGTTTGGGTGGGGGGGCGGTTCTACGAGCAGTACTTC
>-|TRBV9|-|TRBJ1-2
CASSVEIRSGAPYGYTF
TGTGCCAGCAGCGTAGAAATCAGGTCAGGGGCTCCCTATGGCTACACCTTC
>-|TRBV4-1|-|TRBJ1-5
CASSQGGQPQHF
TGCGCCAGCAGCCAAGGAGGTCAGCCCCAGCATTTT
>-|TRBV13|TRBD1|TRBJ2-2
CASSYTGGPEELFF
TGTGCCAGCAGCTATACAGGGGGCCCCGAGGAGCTGTTTTTT
>-|TRBV25-1|TRBD2|TRBJ2-3
CASSLAGGGTDTQYF
TGTGCCAGCAGTTTAGCGGGGGGCGGCACAGATACGCAGTATTTT
>-|TRBV7-9|TRBD1|TRBJ1-2
CASRSQGAPLYGYTF
TGTGCCAGCAGATCGCAGGGGGCCCCTTTGTATGGCTACACCTTC
>medium-sized|TRBV7-8|-|TRBJ1-3
CASSYSLSSGNTIYF
TGTGCCAGCAGTTACTCACTGAGCTCTGGAAACACCATATATTTT